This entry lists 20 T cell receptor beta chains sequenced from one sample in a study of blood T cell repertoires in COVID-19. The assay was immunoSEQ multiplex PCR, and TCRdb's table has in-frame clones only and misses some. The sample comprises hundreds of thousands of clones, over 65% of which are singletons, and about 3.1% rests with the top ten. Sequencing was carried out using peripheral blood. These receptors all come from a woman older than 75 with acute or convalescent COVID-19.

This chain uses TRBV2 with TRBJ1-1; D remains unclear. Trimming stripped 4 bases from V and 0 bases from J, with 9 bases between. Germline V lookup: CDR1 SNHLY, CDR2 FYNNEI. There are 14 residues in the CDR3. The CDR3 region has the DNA TGTGCCAGCAGTGTGGCCAGGATGAACACTGAAGCTTTCTTT. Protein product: CASSVARMNTEAFF. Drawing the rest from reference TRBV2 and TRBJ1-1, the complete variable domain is EPEVTQTPSHQVTQMGQEVILRCVPISNHLYFYWYRQILGQKVEFLVSFYNNEISEKSEIFDDQFSVERPDGSNFTLKIRSTKLEDSAMYFCASSVARMNTEAFFGQGTRLTVV.

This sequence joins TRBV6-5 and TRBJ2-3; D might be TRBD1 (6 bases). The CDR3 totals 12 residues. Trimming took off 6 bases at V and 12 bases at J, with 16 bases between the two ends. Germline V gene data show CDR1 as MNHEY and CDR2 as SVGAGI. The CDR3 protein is CASRTDSRAQYF. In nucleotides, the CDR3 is TGTGCCAGCAGGACGGACAGCAGGGCACAGTATTTT.

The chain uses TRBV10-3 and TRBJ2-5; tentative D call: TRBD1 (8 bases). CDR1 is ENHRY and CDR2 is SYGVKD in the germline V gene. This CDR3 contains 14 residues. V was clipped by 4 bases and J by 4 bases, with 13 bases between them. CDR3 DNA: TGTGCCATCAGTGGGACAGGGAGGGCAGAGACCCAGTACTTC. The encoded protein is CAISGTGRAETQYF.

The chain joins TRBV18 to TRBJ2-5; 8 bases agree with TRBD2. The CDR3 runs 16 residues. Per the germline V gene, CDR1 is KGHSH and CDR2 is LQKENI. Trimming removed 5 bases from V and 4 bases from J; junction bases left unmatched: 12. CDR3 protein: CASSSFFGGVGETQYF. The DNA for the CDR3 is TGTGCCAGCTCATCATTCTTCGGGGGGGTCGGAGAGACCCAGTACTTC.

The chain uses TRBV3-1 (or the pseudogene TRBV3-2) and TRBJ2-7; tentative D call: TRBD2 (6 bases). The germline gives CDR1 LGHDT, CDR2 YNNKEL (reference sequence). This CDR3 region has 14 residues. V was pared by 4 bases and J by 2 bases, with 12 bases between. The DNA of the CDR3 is TGTGCCAGCAGCCGCGAGGGCGGGACCTACGAGCAGTACTTC. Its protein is CASSREGGTYEQYF.

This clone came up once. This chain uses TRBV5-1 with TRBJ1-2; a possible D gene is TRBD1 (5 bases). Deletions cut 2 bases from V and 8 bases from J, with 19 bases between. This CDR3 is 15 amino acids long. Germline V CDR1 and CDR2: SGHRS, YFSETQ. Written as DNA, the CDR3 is TGCGCCAGCAGCTTCTTTGGGGGGACCCCTGAGGGCTACACCTTC. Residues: CASSFFGGTPEGYTF.

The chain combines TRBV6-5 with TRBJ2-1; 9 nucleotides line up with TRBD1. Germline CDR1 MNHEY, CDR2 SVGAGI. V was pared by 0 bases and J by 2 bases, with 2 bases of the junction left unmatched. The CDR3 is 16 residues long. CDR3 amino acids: CASSYSGTGTYNEQFF. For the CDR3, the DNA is TGTGCCAGCAGTTACTCGGGGACAGGGACCTACAATGAGCAGTTCTTC.

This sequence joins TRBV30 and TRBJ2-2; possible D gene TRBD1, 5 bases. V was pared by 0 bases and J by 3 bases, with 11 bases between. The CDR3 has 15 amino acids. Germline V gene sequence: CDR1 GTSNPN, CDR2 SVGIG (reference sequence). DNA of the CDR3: TGTGCCTGGAGTGTGGTAGGGGCAGACACCGGGGAGCTGTTTTTT. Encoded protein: CAWSVVGADTGELFF.

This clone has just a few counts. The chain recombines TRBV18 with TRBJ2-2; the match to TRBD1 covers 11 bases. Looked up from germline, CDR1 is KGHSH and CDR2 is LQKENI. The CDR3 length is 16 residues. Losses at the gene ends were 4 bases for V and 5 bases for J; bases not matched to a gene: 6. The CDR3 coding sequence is TGTGCCAGCTCACGTCGGGACAGGGGGATAACCGGGGAGCTGTTTTTT. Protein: CASSRRDRGITGELFF.

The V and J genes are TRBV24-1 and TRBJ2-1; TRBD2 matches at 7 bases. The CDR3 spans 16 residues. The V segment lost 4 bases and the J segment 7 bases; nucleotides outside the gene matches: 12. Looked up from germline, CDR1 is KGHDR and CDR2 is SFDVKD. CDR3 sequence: CATSDSGIGRGNEQFF. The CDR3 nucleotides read TGTGCCACCAGTGACTCGGGGATTGGGAGGGGTAATGAGCAGTTCTTC.

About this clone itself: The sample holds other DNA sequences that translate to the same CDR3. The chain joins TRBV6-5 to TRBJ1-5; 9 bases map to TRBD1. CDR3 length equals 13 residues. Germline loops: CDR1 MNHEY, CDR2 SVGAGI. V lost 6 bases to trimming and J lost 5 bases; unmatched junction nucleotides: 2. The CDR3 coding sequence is TGTGCCAGCAGACGGACAGGGGATCAGCCCCAGCATTTT. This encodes CASRRTGDQPQHF.

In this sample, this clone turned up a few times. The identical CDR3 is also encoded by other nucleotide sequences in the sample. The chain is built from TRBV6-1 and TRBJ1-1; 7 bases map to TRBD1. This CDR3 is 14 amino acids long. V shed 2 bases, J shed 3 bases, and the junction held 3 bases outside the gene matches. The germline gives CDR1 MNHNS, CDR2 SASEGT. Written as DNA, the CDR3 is TGTGCCAGCAGTGAACGAGACAGGGACACTGAAGCTTTCTTT. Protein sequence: CASSERDRDTEAFF.

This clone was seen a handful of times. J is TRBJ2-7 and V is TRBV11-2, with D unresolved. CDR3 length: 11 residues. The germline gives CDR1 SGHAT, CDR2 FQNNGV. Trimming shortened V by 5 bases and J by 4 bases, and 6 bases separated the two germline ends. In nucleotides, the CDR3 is TGTGCCAGCAGCCCCAAATACGAGCAGTACTTC. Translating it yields CASSPKYEQYF.

CDR3 coding DNA: TGCGCCAGCAGCTTGGATCCATGGGGGCCATATGGCTACACCTTC. Its protein is CASSLDPWGPYGYTF. The chain joins TRBV5-1 to TRBJ1-2, with D tentatively TRBD1 (6 bases). This CDR3 contains 15 residues. Germline V lookup: CDR1 SGHRS, CDR2 YFSETQ. V gave up 0 bases and J gave up 5 bases, with 14 bases separating them.

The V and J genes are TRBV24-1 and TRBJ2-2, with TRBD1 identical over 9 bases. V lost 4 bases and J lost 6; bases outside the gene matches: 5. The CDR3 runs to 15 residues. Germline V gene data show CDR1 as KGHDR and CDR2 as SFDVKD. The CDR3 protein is CATSDRGQGPGELFF. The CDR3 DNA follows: TGTGCCACCAGTGACCGCGGACAGGGGCCCGGGGAGCTGTTTTTT.

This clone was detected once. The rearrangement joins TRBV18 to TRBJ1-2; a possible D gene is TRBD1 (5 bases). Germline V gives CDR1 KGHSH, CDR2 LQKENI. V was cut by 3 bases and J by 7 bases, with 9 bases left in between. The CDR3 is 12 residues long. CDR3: CASSPGLSGYTF. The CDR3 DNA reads TGTGCCAGCTCACCGGGACTGAGTGGCTACACCTTC.

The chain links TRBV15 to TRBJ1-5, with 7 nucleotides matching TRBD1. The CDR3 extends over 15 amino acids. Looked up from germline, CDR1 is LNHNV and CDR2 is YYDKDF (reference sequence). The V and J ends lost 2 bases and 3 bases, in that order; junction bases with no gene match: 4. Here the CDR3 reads CATSRKTGSNQPQHF. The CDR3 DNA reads TGTGCCACCAGCAGAAAGACAGGGTCCAATCAGCCCCAGCATTTT.

The CDR3 sequence: CASSLGPGQGNYGYTF. CDR3 coding DNA: TGTGCCAGCAGCTTAGGCCCGGGACAGGGCAACTATGGCTACACCTTC. V and J are TRBV7-9 and TRBJ1-2; the match to TRBD1 covers 9 bases. Per the germline V gene, CDR1 is SEHNR and CDR2 is FQNEAQ (reference sequence). J was trimmed by 2 bases and V by 1 base; bases with no gene match: 5. This CDR3 has 16 residues.

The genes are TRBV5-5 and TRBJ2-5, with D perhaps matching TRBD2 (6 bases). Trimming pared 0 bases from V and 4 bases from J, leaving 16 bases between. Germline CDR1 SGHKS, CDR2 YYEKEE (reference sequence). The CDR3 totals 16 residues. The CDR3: CASSLVGRGGVETQYF. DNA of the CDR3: TGTGCCAGCAGCTTGGTTGGACGGGGCGGGGTAGAGACCCAGTACTTC.

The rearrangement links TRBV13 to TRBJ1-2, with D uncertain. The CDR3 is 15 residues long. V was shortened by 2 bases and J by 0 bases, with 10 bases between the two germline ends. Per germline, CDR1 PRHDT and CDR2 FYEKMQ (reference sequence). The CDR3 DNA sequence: TGTGCCAGCAGCTTACAGCGTAAAGCTAACTATGGCTACACCTTC. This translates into CASSLQRKANYGYTF.